This T cell receptor beta chain comes out of a study of cytomegalovirus exposure and HLA in healthy donors. The PCR used 60 Vbeta and 13 Jbeta primers. Generated by immunoSEQ multiplex PCR, the TCRdb table keeps only in-frame clones and is missing some. The sample carries roughly 150,000 clones, 70% to 80% recorded once. Findings and limits, study-wide: TCR beta chains associated with HLA were, in a later analysis, more clonally expanded than equally common others. On later analysis, the bulk of CMV-associated TCR beta chains appeared to be HLA-restricted. Confirmation in vitro established that three CMV-associated chains were specific for CMV antigens.

There are a few counts of this clone. What it binds is not known. The sequence derives from a man aged 45-65 years in good health and CMV-seropositive. The sample taken for sequencing was PBMCs.

The CDR3 sequence: CASSSQEAGLTYNEQFF. For the CDR3, the DNA is TGTGCCAGCTCATCCCAGGAAGCGGGGTTGACCTACAATGAGCAGTTCTTC. The chain joins TRBV18 to TRBJ2-1, with 7 bases identical to TRBD2. This CDR3 spans 17 amino acids. The germline V gene has CDR1 KGHSH and CDR2 LQKENI. Losses at the gene ends were 5 bases for V and 2 bases for J; bases not matched to a gene: 12. The full variable domain, its missing parts supplied by reference TRBV18 and TRBJ2-1, is NAGVMQNPRHLVRRRGQEARLRCSPMKGHSHVYWYRQLPEEGLKFMVYLQKENIIDESGMPKERFSAEFPKEGPSILRIQQVVRGDSAAYFCASSSQEAGLTYNEQFFGPGTRLTVL.